The source of this T cell receptor beta chain is a study of PD-L1 blockade in urothelial cancer listed by TCRdb under 2017. With respect to the entire study: Every patient began therapy in the mid-2010s and was given atezolizumab 1,200 mg intravenously every 3 weeks. About 85% of the 29 patients were males with bladder-origin urothelial cancer, and about 65% of the roughly 30 reported a prior smoking history. An ECOG performance status of 0 or 1 was recorded for the patients, and 0 to 3 prior chemotherapy regimens had been received by the patients. Blood samples were analyzed at two time points: 3 weeks after treatment start (second dose) and 6 weeks after treatment start. Blood samples gave median yields of 141,255 T cells and tens of thousands of unique TCRs, along with a median clonality of 0.080. Somatic, immune and clinical correlates of response to PD-L1 blockade with atezolizumab in urothelial cancer were the focus of an exploratory multi-omic analysis. TCR sequencing covered pretreatment tumor samples and matched, serially collected peripheral blood taken before and after atezolizumab treatment. Durable clinical benefit was defined as progression-free survival longer than 6 months, and TCR features were also tested against progression-free and overall survival. In the same patients who had TCR sequencing, pretreatment tumors also underwent whole exome sequencing and RNA sequencing. Nine patients reached durable clinical benefit, while about 19 patients did not. Pretreatment blood TCR-seq was available for about 27 patients, at least one posttreatment blood collection was obtained for around 24 patients, and tumor TCR-seq was available for around 24 patients. What the study reported, not specific to this receptor: Because of the small sample size (n ≈ 30) and the many exploratory analyses performed, the results are intended to be regarded as hypothesis-generating. Improved progression-free and overall survival was associated with having pretreatment peripheral blood TCR clonality below the median. Among patients with durable benefit, tumor-associated TCR clones showed greater expansion in peripheral blood 3 weeks after treatment started (n of about 21, p = 0.022).

In regard to this clone: What antigen it recognizes has not been identified. Base quality data are lacking; no much larger clone is found one base away.

To estimate absolute template abundance from read counts, synthetic TCR analog templates were spiked into each PCR. The immunoSEQ assay was used to amplify TCRbeta CDR3 regions from genomic DNA with bias-controlled V and J gene primers. Rearranged TCRbeta segments were sequenced at approximately 20X coverage. The authors' analysis ran thus. Clustering was used to correct sequencing errors, and CDR3s were annotated against IMGT so that V, D and J genes could be assigned. Downstream analyses used only productive TCRbeta rearrangements and left out out-of-frame or stop-codon sequences. Clonality was calculated as one minus the Shannon entropy normalized by the log of the number of unique productive sequences. Fisher's exact test with Benjamini-Hochberg correction, using a cutoff of adjusted p below 0.01, was how clones that differed between time points or between blood and tumor were identified. TCRdb took over this immuneACCESS table, retaining in-frame rearrangements with V and J assigned. Such tables are incomplete; in checked studies, under half of the missing clones stem from an unresolved V gene, and the remainder is unexplained. V and J calls and clone size are as listed in that table; D and trimming were resolved from the DNA. This sample comprises about 38,000 clones, less than 90% of them detected only once. The ten largest clones add up to roughly a quarter of the sample.

In the paper's terms, the time point label means: peripheral blood 6 weeks after treatment start. A cohort of some 29 patients with locally advanced or metastatic urothelial carcinoma, treated at Memorial Sloan Kettering on a trial protocol, was included. Peripheral blood mononuclear cells were collected pretreatment and during treatment, at between 1 and 8 total time points per patient. The Qiagen DNeasy Blood extraction kit was used to purify genomic DNA from total PBMCs and from tumor samples. PBMCs were collected pretreatment and during treatment and were isolated and stored as previously described. V drops 7 bases and J drops 1 base, leaving 14 bases in between. The CDR3 contains 14 residues, cysteine and phenylalanine counted. Only the CDR3 DNA stays, 42 bases, in frame from base 1. Reading the germline V gene gives CDR1 WSHSY and CDR2 SAAADI.

Sequencing used PBMCs, obtained around atezolizumab (anti-PD-L1) treatment. This clonotype originated in a man in his 60s with urothelial cancer. The sequence links TRBV10-2 to TRBJ2-7; the D gene remains uncertain. The CDR3 corresponds to CASIPSGVSYEQYF. The nucleotide sequence is given as TGCGCCAGCATCCCCTCGGGTGTGTCCTACGAGCAGTACTTC.